This T cell receptor (beta chain) is from a study of CD4 T cells in relation to SARS-CoV-2 and coronaviruses. CD4+ T cells from unexposed donors were obtained before the COVID-19 pandemic (2011-2018). Naive and memory CD4+ T cells were separated from cryopreserved PBMCs. CDR1 is SGDLS and CDR2 is YYNGEE in the germline V gene. Trimming took off 2 bases at V and 1 base at J, with 9 bases between the two ends. This CDR3 contains 14 residues. Only in-frame clones appear in the TCRdb table, and some are missing; sequencing was by immunoSEQ multiplex PCR. The sample carries tens of thousands of clones, more than 80% recorded once. Findings and caveats of the study: Crossreactive clones expanded significantly less to SARS-CoV-2 than monoreactive clones. About 65% of donors had memory CD4+ clonotypes crossrecognizing SARS-CoV-2 and common cold coronavirus spike.

A note on this clone: Its specificity is unknown.

The sample was memory CD4+ T cells from PBMCs. This chain links TRBV9 with TRBJ1-2; weak D call: TRBD1 (5 bases). The origin of this receptor is a human donor in good health. The CDR3 spells CASSVMGLNYGYTF. DNA for the CDR3: TGTGCCAGCAGCGTCATGGGGCTTAACTATGGCTACACCTTC.